This T cell receptor delta chain was sequenced for a study of Vδ1+ human thymocytes. Study-wide findings and caveats: Many TRG clonotypes were shared between donors; TRD repertoires were essentially private. Highly polyclonal TRG and TRD repertoires with Gaussian CDR3 length distributions appeared in thymus.

Alphabeta T cells were depleted, then CD3+ Vdelta1+ Vdelta2- thymocytes were FACS-sorted. Sequences come from RNA converted to cDNA by reverse transcription. Multiplex PCR used pooled V-gene forward primers and a constant-region reverse primer to amplify CDR3s. TCRdb re-called the multiplex PCR reads using CATT. In the table there are approximately 24,000 delta-chain clones, under 8.5% of which are singletons. For this clone: As yet, its antigen is unknown.

Germline V gene lookup returns CDR1 TSWWSYY and CDR2 QGS. This CDR3 contains 19 residues. V was pared by 2 bases and J by 10 bases, with 32 bases between. The clonotype originates from a girl in the first two years of life who had congenital heart surgery. Sample: Vdelta1+ gamma-delta thymocytes from the thymus. Subset given: FACS-sorted CD3+ TCRalphabeta- TCRVdelta1+ TCRVdelta2- thymocytes. The chain recombines TRDV1 with TRDJ1, with D perhaps TRDD3 (6 bases). The CDR3 loop is CALGEFLRSKPPWGRGLIF. CDR3 sequence (DNA): TGTGCTCTTGGGGAATTTCTTAGGTCTAAGCCCCCCTGGGGAAGGGGACTCATCTTT.